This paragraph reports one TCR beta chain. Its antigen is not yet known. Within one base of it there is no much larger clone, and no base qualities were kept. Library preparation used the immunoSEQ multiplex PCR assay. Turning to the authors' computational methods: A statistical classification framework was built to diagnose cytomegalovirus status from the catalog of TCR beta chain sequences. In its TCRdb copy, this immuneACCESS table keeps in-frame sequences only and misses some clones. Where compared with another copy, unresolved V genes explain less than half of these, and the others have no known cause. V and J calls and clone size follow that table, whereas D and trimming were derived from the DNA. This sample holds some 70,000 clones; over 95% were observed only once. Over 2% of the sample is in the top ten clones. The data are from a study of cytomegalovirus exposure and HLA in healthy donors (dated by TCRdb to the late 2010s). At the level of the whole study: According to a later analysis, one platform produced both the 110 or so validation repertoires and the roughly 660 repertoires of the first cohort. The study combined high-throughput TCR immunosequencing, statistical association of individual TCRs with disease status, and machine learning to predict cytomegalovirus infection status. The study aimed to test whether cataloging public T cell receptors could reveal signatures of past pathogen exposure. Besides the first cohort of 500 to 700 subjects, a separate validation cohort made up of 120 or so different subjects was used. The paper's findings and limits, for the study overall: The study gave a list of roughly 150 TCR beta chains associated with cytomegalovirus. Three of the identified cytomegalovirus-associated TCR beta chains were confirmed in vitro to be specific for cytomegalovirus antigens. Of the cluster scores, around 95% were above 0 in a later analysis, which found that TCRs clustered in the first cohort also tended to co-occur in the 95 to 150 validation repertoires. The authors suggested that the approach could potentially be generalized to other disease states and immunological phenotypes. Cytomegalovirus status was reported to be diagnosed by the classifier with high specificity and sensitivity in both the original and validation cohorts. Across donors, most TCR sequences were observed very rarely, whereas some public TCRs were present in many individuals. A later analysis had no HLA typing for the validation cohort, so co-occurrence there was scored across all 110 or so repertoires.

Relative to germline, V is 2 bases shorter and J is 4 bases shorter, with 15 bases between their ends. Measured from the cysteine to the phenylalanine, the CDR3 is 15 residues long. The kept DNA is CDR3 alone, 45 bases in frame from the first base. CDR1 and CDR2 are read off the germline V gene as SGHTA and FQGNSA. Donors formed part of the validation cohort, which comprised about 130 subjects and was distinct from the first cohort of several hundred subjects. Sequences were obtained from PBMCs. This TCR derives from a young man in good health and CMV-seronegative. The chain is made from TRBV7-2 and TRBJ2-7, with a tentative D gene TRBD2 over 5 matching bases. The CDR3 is CASSLHGQRGYEQYF. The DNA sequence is TGTGCCAGCAGCTTACACGGGCAACGGGGATACGAGCAGTACTTC.